The clone carrying this T cell receptor (beta chain) showed up many times. The target antigen is unknown. From germline, CDR1 is SEHNR and CDR2 FQNEAQ (reference sequence). The CDR3 runs to 16 residues. Trimming took 5 bases from V and 5 from J; bases not matched to a gene: 12. Disease in donors with ophthalmopathy had moderate-to-severe activity, CAS ≥3, NOSPECS ≥4 and under 3 months' duration. This sample is part of a study of Graves' ophthalmopathy and Graves' hyperthyroidism. Study-wide findings and caveats: The model forecast ophthalmopathy progression, reaching 60% to 71% sensitivity and around 72% specificity.

The authors amplified TCR beta CDR3 regions from RNA transcripts. The first round was an RT-PCR with HTBI primers, and the second round was a multiplex PCR. TCRdb reanalysed the multiplex PCR reads using MiXCR and keeps one entry per CDR3 protein. Of roughly 700,000 distinct CDR3 sequences in the sample, approximately 40% were seen once. The TCR originated in an adult man with Graves' ophthalmopathy. The source material was peripheral blood. The chain employs TRBV7-9 and TRBJ2-7; 10 bases are shared with TRBD2. The CDR3 is CASSKDLAGVGDEQYF. The CDR3 bases are TGTGCCAGCAGCAAAGACCTAGCGGGAGTAGGCGACGAGCAGTACTTC.